This TCR beta chain appears in the sequencing data of a study of T-cell reconstitution after alpha-beta-depleted transplantation in children. The library targeted TCRbeta and was prepared with unique molecular identifiers. TCRdb fed the PCR reads into MiXCR, producing one record per CDR3 protein. The sample includes tens of thousands of distinct CDR3 sequences, under 6.5% of them seen just once. The V and J ends lost 4 bases and 6 bases, in that order; junction bases with no gene match: 10. The CDR3 is made up of 16 amino acids. The germline CDR1 and CDR2 sequences are SGHDT and YYEEEE. This clonotype was detected many times.

The specimen was PBMCs, mostly from graft donor cells, collected 60 days after TCRalphabeta/CD19-depleted stem cell transplant. This TCR derives from a female patient aged 2-9 years who had a stem cell transplant for aplastic anemia, so the T cells may come from the graft donor. This rearrangement joins TRBV5-6 to TRBJ1-3; 10 bases are shared with TRBD1. Written as DNA, the CDR3 is TGTGCCAGCAGCAGAGCTCGACAGGGGGCCTCAAACACCATATATTTT. Protein product: CASSRARQGASNTIYF.